The 20 T cell receptor beta chains in this list originate from one sample, sequenced in a study of neoadjuvant nivolumab and ipilimumab in lung cancer (dated by TCRdb to between 2020 and 2021). In light of the paper, this sample's time point label describes: at surgical resection after neoadjuvant nivolumab +/- ipilimumab. The receptor library was made with the immunoSEQ multiplex PCR assay. The clones in this table, taken by TCRdb from immuneACCESS, are in-frame only. Not every clone is retained; where verified, under half of the shortfall comes from an unresolved V gene, and the cause of the rest is unknown. This sample is represented by about 18,000 clones; approximately 73% of them were singletons. Clones ranked in the top ten supply over 6% of the sample. The material was tumor tissue, obtained after neoadjuvant nivolumab, alone or with ipilimumab, at or shortly before surgery. The receptor source for this set is an adult with non-small cell lung cancer.

The chain combines TRBV6-1 with TRBJ1-2, with a possible D match to TRBD1 (6 bases). V lost 2 bases and J 4 bases, leaving 8 bases between the germline ends. The V gene's germline CDR1 is MNHNS and CDR2 SASEGT. This CDR3 has 13 residues. CDR3: CASSERGAYGYTF. The CDR3 coding sequence is TGTGCCAGCAGTGAAAGGGGGGCCTATGGCTACACCTTC.

The rearrangement uses TRBV6-6 and TRBJ1-1, with no clear D. The CDR3 has 14 amino acids. Trimming pared 2 bases from V and 2 bases from J, leaving 9 bases between. Germline lookup yields CDR1 MNHNY and CDR2 SVGAGI (reference sequence). The CDR3 nucleotides are TGTGCCAGCAGTTACGAGGCCTTAAACACTGAAGCTTTCTTT. Translating gives CASSYEALNTEAFF.

This clone turned up a few times. The V gene is TRBV25-1, the J gene TRBJ2-4; the D gene is possibly TRBD2 (6 bases). Germline V CDR1 and CDR2: MGHDK, SYGVNS. The length of the CDR3 is 13 residues. Between the trimmed V and J ends, which lost 1 base and 8 bases, there was a span of 9 bases. CDR3 in amino acids: CASSEWGEDIQYF. In nucleotides, the CDR3 is TGTGCCAGCAGTGAATGGGGGGAGGACATTCAGTACTTC.

CDR3 region: CASRGGPGTEAFF. The CDR3 nucleotides read TGCGCCAGCAGGGGAGGGCCGGGGACTGAAGCTTTCTTT. V gene TRBV10-1 combines with J gene TRBJ1-1; no firm D call. Germline CDR1 WNHNN, CDR2 SYGVQD (reference sequence). CDR3 length equals 13 residues. V shed 6 bases and J shed 5 bases, with 13 bases lying between them.

This clone was counted only a few times. In the same sample, other DNA sequences code for this CDR3. This chain uses TRBV6-5 with TRBJ1-4; D not resolved. From germline, CDR1 is MNHEY and CDR2 SVGAGI. V was clipped by 5 bases and J by 6 bases, with 13 bases between them. The CDR3 spans 14 residues. The CDR3 loop is CASSQTGSDEKLFF. CDR3 DNA sequence: TGTGCCAGCAGTCAAACGGGGTCTGATGAAAAACTGTTTTTT.

This chain joins TRBV9 and TRBJ1-1, with D uncertain. This CDR3 is 13 amino acids long. Trimming shortened V by 3 bases and J by 5 bases, and 11 bases separated the two germline ends. CDR1 is SGDLS, CDR2 YYNGEE, per germline. DNA for the CDR3: TGTGCCAGCAGCGCCTCGGAACGGACTGAAGCTTTCTTT. This gives the protein CASSASERTEAFF. The full variable domain, completed using reference TRBV9 and TRBJ1-1, is DSGVTQTPKHLITATGQRVTLRCSPRSGDLSVYWYQQSLDQGLQFLIQYYNGEERAKGNILERFSAQQFPDLHSELNLSSLELGDSALYFCASSASERTEAFFGQGTRLTVV.

The chain couples TRBV18 to TRBJ1-4, with D unclear. Germline V gene sequence: CDR1 KGHSH, CDR2 LQKENI. V was clipped by 3 bases and J by 5 bases, with 10 bases between them. CDR3 length: 14 amino acids. The DNA for the CDR3 is TGTGCCAGCTCACCTCGACGGGAGAATGAAAAACTGTTTTTT. This sequence encodes CASSPRRENEKLFF.

The rearrangement uses TRBV10-2 and TRBJ2-5, with D maybe TRBD2 (6 bases). V was pared by 4 bases and J by 4 bases, with 10 bases between. Germline CDR1 WSHSY, CDR2 SAAADI. The CDR3 consists of 13 residues. The CDR3 reads CASSATGGETQYF. The CDR3, as DNA: TGCGCCAGCAGTGCGACCGGGGGAGAGACCCAGTACTTC.

This chain connects TRBV15 to TRBJ1-2; a weak D match, TRBD1 (6 bases). This CDR3 contains 13 residues. The V end lost 5 bases, the J end lost 6 bases, and 13 bases lay between the germline ends. Germline V gene data show CDR1 as LNHNV and CDR2 as YYDKDF (reference sequence). In nucleotides, the CDR3 is TGTGCCACCAGCCTAGGTAGGGGGAATGGCTACACCTTC. Residues: CATSLGRGNGYTF.

V usage is TRBV14 and J usage is TRBJ1-2; D may be TRBD1 (6 bases). V lost 4 bases and J 4 bases, leaving 13 bases between the germline ends. This CDR3 has 14 amino acids. The germline CDR1 and CDR2 sequences are SGHDN and FVKESK. The chain's CDR3 is CASSRSGALYGYTF. CDR3 DNA sequence: TGTGCCAGCAGCCGGTCGGGGGCGCTCTATGGCTACACCTTC.

The genes are TRBV6-5 and TRBJ2-1; the D gene is possibly TRBD2 (7 bases). The CDR3 loop spans 15 amino acids. Germline values: CDR1 MNHEY, CDR2 SVGAGI. Trimming left V 6 bases short and J 6 bases short, with 18 bases between. The CDR3 sequence: CASSFGTWGGNEQFF. CDR3 sequence (DNA): TGTGCCAGCAGCTTCGGGACATGGGGGGGCAATGAGCAGTTCTTC.

This clone showed up just a few times. V and J are TRBV7-9 and TRBJ1-1; D unresolved. V lost 5 bases, J lost 3 bases, and 7 bases lay in between. This CDR3 has 12 residues. The germline gives CDR1 SEHNR, CDR2 FQNEAQ (reference sequence). The CDR3 sequence is CASSRGDTEAFF. In DNA, the CDR3 is TGTGCCAGCAGCCGTGGGGACACTGAAGCTTTCTTT. The variable domain in full, with the rest retrieved from reference TRBV7-9 and TRBJ1-1, is DTGVSQNPRHKITKRGQNVTFRCDPISEHNRLYWYRQTLGQGPEFLTYFQNEAQLEKSRLLSDRFSAERPKGSFSTLEIQRTEQGDSAMYLCASSRGDTEAFFGQGTRLTVV.

The rearrangement links TRBV6-6 to TRBJ1-2, with a weak D call TRBD1 (5 bases). This CDR3 comprises 16 residues. Per the germline V gene, CDR1 is MNHNY and CDR2 is SVGAGI (reference sequence). The V and J ends lost 2 bases and 0 bases respectively, with 13 bases between them. Here the CDR3 reads CASSYPGGEPNYGYTF. In nucleotides, the CDR3 is TGTGCCAGCAGTTACCCCGGGGGGGAGCCTAACTATGGCTACACCTTC.

The chain couples TRBV19 to TRBJ2-5; 10 bases are shared with TRBD1. This CDR3 comprises 13 residues. The germline V gene has CDR1 LNHDA and CDR2 SQIVND (reference sequence). Trimming cost V 10 bases and J 5 bases; bases outside gene matches: 7. Here the CDR3 DNA reads TGTGCCACTCGGGACAGGGGATGGGAGACCCAGTACTTC. Protein sequence: CATRDRGWETQYF.

The rearrangement links TRBV6-6 to TRBJ1-5, with a weak D call TRBD1 (5 bases). Germline CDR1 MNHNY, CDR2 SVGAGI (reference sequence). The V end was cut by 2 bases, the J end by 0 bases, with 11 bases between. The CDR3 loop spans 16 amino acids. The CDR3 is CASSYDSRGSNQPQHF. In nucleotides, the CDR3 is TGTGCCAGCAGTTACGACTCAAGGGGTAGCAATCAGCCCCAGCATTTT.

This chain links TRBV7-6 with TRBJ1-2, with a tentative D call TRBD1 (5 bases). The CDR3 totals 15 residues. CDR1 is SGHVS and CDR2 is FNYEAQ in the germline V gene. V lost 5 bases and J 3 bases, leaving 16 bases between the germline ends. CDR3 amino acids: CASSPHQGWDYGYTF. CDR3 nucleotide sequence: TGTGCCAGCAGCCCACATCAGGGTTGGGACTATGGCTACACCTTC.

A single count supports this clone. This sequence joins TRBV29-1 and TRBJ2-5; no firm D call. Germline values: CDR1 SQVTM, CDR2 ANQGSEA. The germline V and J ends were trimmed by 3 bases and 4 bases, with 18 bases remaining between them. The CDR3 spans 15 residues. CDR3 nucleotides: TGCAGCGTTGAGTCCTCAGCCTCAAAAGGAGAGACCCAGTACTTC. Translation gives CSVESSASKGETQYF.

This clone came up once. The genes are TRBV7-9 and TRBJ2-7; D gene ambiguous. The V gene lost 2 bases and the J gene lost 4 bases, with 6 bases spanning the gap. This CDR3 has 12 amino acids. The germline V gene encodes CDR1 SEHNR and CDR2 FQNEAQ (reference sequence). CDR3 sequence reads: CASSLMRYEQYF. The CDR3 nucleotides are TGTGCCAGCAGCTTAATGAGGTACGAGCAGTACTTC.

The chain has TRBV5-4 and TRBJ2-5; TRBD1 matches at 9 bases. V lost 3 bases to trimming and J lost 3 bases; unmatched junction nucleotides: 3. Germline assignment: CDR1 SGHNT and CDR2 YYREEE (reference sequence). CDR3 length: 14 residues. The CDR3 loop reads CASSSTGGEETQYF. The CDR3 bases are TGTGCCAGCAGCTCAACAGGGGGCGAAGAGACCCAGTACTTC.

The chain uses TRBV10-2 and TRBJ1-2; D is unresolved. CDR1 is WSHSY and CDR2 is SAAADI in the germline V gene. Trimming removed 2 bases from V and 8 bases from J, with 9 bases in between. The CDR3 runs 12 residues. CDR3 bases: TGCGCCAGCAGTGAGACGGCGTACGGCTACACCTTC. Translation: CASSETAYGYTF.